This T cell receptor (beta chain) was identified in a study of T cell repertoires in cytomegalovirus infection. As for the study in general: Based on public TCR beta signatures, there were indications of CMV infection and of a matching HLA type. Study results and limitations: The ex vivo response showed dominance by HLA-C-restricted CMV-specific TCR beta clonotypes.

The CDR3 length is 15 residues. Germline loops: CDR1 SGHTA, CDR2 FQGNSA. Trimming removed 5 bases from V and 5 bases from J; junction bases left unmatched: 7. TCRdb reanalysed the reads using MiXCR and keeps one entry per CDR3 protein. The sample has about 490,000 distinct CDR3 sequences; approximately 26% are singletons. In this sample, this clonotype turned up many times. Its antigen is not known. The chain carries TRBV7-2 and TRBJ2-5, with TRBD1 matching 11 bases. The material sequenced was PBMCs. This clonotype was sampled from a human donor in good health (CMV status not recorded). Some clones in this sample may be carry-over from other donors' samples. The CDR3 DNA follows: TGTGCCAGCAGCCCCGGACAGGGGGCCGAGGAGACCCAGTACTTC. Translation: CASSPGQGAEETQYF.